This TCR beta chain derives from a study of blood T cell repertoires in COVID-19. Study in general: The samples span acute and convalescent COVID-19 from the United States, Italy and Spain. T cells, B-cell-depleted T cells, or PBMCs supplied cDNA or gDNA.

Germline V gene sequence: CDR1 LGHNT, CDR2 FRNRAP. V was pared by 5 bases and J by 3 bases, with 18 bases between. The length of the CDR3 is 16 residues. Authors' processing steps: Nucleated cell counts were estimated from reference gene primer amplification. Clones were read by immunoSEQ multiplex PCR, and TCRdb kept only the in-frame ones, dropping some. The V and J calls and clone size come from that table; D and trimming were worked out from the DNA. The repertoire holds 100,000 or so clones, with 90% to 95% as singletons. This sequence originates from a woman aged 45-60 years in a cohort sampled during active COVID-19. The chain carries TRBV12-5 and TRBJ2-3; a possible D gene is TRBD2 (6 bases). The material sequenced was peripheral blood. The chain's CDR3 is CASGPPYRELTDTQYF. CDR3 DNA sequence: TGTGCTAGTGGTCCACCGTATCGGGAGCTAACAGATACGCAGTATTTT. Full variable domain (rest looked up from reference TRBV12-5 and TRBJ2-3): DARVTQTPRHKVTEMGQEVTMRCQPILGHNTVFWYRQTMMQGLELLAYFRNRAPLDDSGMPKDRFSAEMPDATLATLKIQPSEPRDSAVYFCASGPPYRELTDTQYFGPGTRLTVL.